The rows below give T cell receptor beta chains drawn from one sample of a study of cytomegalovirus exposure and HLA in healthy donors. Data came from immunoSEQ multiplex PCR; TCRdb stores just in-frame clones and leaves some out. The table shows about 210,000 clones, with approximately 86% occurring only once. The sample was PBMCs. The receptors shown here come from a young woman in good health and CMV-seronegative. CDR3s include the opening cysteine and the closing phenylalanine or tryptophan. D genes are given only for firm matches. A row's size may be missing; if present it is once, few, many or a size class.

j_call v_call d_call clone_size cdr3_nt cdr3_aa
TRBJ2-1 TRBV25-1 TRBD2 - TGTGCCAGCAGTGTTTTGTCTAGCGGAACTTACAATGAGCAGTTCTTC CASSVLSSGTYNEQFF
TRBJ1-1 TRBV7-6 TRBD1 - TGTGCCAGCAGCTCCGGGACAGGGGCGACCATGAACACTGAAGCTTTCTTT CASSSGTGATMNTEAFF
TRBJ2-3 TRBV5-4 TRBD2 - TGTGCCAGCAGCCGGACTAGCGGGAGGGCCGTGCCAGATACGCAGTATTTT CASSRTSGRAVPDTQYF
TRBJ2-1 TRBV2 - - TGTGCCAGCAGTGAATATAGCTTTTCAGAGGATGAGCAGTTCTTC CASSEYSFSEDEQFF
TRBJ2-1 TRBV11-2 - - TGTGCCAGCAGCTTACTACCCAAGGCGGATGAGCAGTTCTTC CASSLLPKADEQFF
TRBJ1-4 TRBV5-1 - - TGCGCCAGCAGCTTGGGGACATCAGGTGAAAAACTGTTTTTT CASSLGTSGEKLFF
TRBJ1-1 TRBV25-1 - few TGTGCCAGCAGTGATGCGGTGCGCACTGAAGCTTTCTTT CASSDAVRTEAFF
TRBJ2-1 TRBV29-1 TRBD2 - TGCAGCGTCCCGGGGCGGGGGGGTGATGAGCAGTTCTTC CSVPGRGGDEQFF
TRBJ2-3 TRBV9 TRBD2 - TGTGCCAGCGGCAAGCGGGGGGGAACAGATACGCAGTATTTT CASGKRGGTDTQYF
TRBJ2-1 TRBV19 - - TGTGCCAGTAGTATTGGGCAGTCTGAGCAGTTCTTC CASSIGQSEQFF
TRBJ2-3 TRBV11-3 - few TGTGCCAGCAGTCCGGGGGAGGGGGGTGATACGCAGTATTTT CASSPGEGGDTQYF
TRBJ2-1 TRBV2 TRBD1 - TGTGCCAGCAGTGGCGCAAGGGGGCTTTTGAATGAGCAGTTCTTC CASSGARGLLNEQFF
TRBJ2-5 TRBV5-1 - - TGCGCCAGCAGCTTGGCCGTCACTCCCGGGGAGACCCAGTACTTC CASSLAVTPGETQYF
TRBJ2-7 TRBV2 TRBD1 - TGTGCCAGCAGCCTAGACAGGGCGGTTGACGAGCAGTACTTC CASSLDRAVDEQYF
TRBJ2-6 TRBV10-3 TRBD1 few TGTGCCATCAGTGCGGGACAGATGTTCTCTGGGGCCAACGTCCTGACTTTC CAISAGQMFSGANVLTF
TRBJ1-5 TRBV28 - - TGTGCCAGCAGTTTATTACAGGGTCTAAGCAATCAGCCCCAGCATTTT CASSLLQGLSNQPQHF
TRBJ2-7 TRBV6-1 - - TGTGCCAGCAGTGAACTGGGACAAGCTTACGAGCAGTACTTC CASSELGQAYEQYF
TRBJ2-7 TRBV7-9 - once TGTGCCAGCAGCTTAGGCAGGTCCTCCTACGAGCAGTACTTC CASSLGRSSYEQYF
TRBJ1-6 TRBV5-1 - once TGCGCCAGCAGCCTGGACTCCGGGGTTACCAATTCACCCCTCCACTTT CASSLDSGVTNSPLHF
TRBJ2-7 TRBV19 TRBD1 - TGTGCCAGTAGTATCCGGACAGGGCTTTACGAGCAGTACTTC CASSIRTGLYEQYF